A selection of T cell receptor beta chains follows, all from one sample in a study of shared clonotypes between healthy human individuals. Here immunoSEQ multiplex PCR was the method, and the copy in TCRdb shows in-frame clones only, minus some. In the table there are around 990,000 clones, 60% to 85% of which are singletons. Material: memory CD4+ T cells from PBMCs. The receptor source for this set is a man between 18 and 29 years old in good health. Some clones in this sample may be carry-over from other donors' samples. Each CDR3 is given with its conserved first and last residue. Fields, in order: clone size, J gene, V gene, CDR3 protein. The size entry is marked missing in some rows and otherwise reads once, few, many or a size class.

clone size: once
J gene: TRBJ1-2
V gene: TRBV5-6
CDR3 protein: CASSAGGQGVDFGYTF

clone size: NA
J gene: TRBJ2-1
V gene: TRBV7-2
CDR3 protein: CASSLEGPPRAYNEQFF

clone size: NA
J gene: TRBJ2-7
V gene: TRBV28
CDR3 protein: CASRGESGSVSYEQYF

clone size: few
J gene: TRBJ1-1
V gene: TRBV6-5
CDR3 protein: CATRSWGNTEAFF

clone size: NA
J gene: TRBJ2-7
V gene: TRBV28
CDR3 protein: CASSFGGTGEQYF

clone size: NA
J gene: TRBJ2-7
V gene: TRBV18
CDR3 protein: CASSPPSSFYEQYF

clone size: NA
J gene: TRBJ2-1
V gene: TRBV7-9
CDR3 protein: CASSPLTGKKADEQFF

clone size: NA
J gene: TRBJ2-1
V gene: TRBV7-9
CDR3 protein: CASSSSGRANEQFF

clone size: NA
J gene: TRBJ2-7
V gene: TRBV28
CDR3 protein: CASISRTATYEQYF

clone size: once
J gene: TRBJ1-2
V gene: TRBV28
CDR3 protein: CASSLRGGAEIYGYTF

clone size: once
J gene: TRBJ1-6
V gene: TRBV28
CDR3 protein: CASRVLRDSPLHF

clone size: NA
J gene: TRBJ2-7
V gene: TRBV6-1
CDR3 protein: CASSERSVEQYF

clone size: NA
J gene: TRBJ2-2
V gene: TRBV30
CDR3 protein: CAWSRDFNTGELFF

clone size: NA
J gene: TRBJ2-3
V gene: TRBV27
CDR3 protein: CASSLLAITDTQYF

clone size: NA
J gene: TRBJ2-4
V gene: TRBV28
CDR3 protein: CASSLAETAKNIQYF

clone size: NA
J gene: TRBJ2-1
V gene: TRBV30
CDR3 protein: CAWSGGLNNNEQFF

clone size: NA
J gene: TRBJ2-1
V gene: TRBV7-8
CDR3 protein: CASSLGGGHEQFF

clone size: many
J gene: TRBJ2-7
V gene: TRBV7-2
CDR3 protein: CASSSRTHYEQYF

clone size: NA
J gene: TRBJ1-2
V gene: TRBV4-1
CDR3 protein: CASSPIGAGIRGYTF

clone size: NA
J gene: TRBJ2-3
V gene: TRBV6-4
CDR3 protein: CASSDRGSTDTQYF

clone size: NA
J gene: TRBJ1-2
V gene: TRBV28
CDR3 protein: CASRDRTGNLYGYTF

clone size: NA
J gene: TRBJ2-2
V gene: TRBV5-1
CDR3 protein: CASSKTGTKRNSNTGELFF

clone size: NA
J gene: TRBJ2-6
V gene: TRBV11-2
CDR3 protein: CASSPRVAGYSGANVLTF

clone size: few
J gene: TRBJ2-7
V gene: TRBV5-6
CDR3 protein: CASRASGREYEQYF

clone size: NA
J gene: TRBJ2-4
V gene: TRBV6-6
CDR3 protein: CASSPTGVNIQYF

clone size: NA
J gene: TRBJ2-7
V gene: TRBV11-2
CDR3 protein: CASSLMAVSYEQYF

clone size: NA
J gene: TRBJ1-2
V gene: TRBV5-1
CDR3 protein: CASSLGDRFGYGYTF

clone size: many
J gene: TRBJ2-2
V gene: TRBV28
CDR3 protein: CASSPTATGELFF

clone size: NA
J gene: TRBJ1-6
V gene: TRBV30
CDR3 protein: CARGVLNSPLHF

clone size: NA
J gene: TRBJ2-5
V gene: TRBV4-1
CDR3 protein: CASSPLGQAPGETQYF

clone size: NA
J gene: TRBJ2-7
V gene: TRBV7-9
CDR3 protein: CASSSSGTSYEQYF

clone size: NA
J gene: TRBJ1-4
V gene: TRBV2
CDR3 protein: CASSERWYEKLFF

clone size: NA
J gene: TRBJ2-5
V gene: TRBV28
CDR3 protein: CASSRGHQGVGETQYF

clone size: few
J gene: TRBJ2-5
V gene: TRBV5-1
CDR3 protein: CASSPYQAETQYF

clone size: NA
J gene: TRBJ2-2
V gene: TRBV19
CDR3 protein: CASKDRNTGELFF

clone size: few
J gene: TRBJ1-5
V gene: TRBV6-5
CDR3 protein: CASSYSVGSNQPQHF

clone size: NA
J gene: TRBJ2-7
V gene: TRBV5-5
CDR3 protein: CASSLGPGAPYEQYF

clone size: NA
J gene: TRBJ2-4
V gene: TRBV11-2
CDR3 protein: CASSLDGGTQNIQYF

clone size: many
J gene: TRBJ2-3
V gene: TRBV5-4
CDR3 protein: CASSLGAGAVADTQYF

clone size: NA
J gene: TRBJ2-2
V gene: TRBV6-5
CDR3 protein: CASSYEGLTGELFF

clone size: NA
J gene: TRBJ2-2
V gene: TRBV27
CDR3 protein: CASSLIDRGGAGELFF

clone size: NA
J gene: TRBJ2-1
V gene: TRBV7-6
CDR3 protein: CASSLMRDEQFF

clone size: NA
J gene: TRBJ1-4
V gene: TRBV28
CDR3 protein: CASTRTGKEKLFF

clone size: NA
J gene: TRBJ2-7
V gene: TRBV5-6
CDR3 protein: CASSLGARGSYEQYF

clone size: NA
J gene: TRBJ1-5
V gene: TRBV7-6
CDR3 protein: CASSLSGGRHNQPQHF

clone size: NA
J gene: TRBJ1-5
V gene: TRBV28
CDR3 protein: CASNPGQGGNQPQHF

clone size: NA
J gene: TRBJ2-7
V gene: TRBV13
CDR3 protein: CASSLGGGQTYEQYF

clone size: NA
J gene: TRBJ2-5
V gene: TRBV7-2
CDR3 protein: CASSLAIVAGVETQYF

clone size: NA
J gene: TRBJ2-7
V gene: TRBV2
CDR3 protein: CASRTRVGYEQYF

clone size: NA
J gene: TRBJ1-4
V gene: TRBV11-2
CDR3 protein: CASSFSSLQREKLFF

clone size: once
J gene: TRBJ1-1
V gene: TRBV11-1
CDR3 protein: CASSRIARAEAFF

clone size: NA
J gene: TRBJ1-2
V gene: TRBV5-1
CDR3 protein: CASTPIGEGYGYTF

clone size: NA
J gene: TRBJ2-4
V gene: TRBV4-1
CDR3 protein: CASSLPGTNIQYF

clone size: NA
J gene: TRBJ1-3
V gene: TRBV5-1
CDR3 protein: CASSLAAGGPRNTIYF

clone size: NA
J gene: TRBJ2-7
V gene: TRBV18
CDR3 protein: CASSPGGQESYEQYF

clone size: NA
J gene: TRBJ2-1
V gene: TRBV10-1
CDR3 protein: CASSESIGRSYNEQFF

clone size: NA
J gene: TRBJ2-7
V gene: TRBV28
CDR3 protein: CASSLVAEVGSYEQYF

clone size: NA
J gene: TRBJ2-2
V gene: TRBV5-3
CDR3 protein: CARSLVVISPATNTGELFF

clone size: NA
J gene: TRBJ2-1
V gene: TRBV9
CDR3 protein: CASSVTWTGQGNEQFF